The 8 T cell receptor beta chains below were found in one sample sequenced in a study of human T cells and chemical hapten exposure. TCRdb re-called the RACE reads through MiXCR, storing one row per CDR3 protein. The sample lists roughly 40,000 distinct CDR3 sequences; approximately 13% were seen once. Regarding time point: pre-sensitization, week 0. Noted treatment: therapeutic diphenylcyclopropenone sensitization with weekly scalp DPC. Source: whole blood, taken in connection with sensitization to the hapten diphenylcyclopropenone (DPC). The origin of the receptors is a woman in her twenties or thirties with alopecia areata. Some clones in this sample may be carry-over from other donors' samples.

The chain is built from TRBV5-1 and TRBJ2-7; 13 nucleotides line up with TRBD2. The germline V gene encodes CDR1 SGHRS and CDR2 YFSETQ. Trimming took 4 bases from V and 4 from J; bases not matched to a gene: 2. CDR3 length equals 14 residues. CDR3 in amino acids: CASSRTSGSYEQYV. In DNA, the CDR3 is TGCGCCAGCAGCAGGACTAGCGGGAGTTACGAGCAGTACGTC.

This clonotype showed up many times. The chain carries TRBV29-1 and TRBJ2-1; D might be TRBD2 (6 bases). V was cut by 0 bases and J by 7 bases, with 13 bases left in between. Germline CDR1 and CDR2: SQVTM and ANQGSEA. This CDR3 is 14 amino acids long. The CDR3 nucleotides read TGCAGCGTTGAAGATCGTTTAGGGAGGAATGAGCAGTTCTTC. This translates into CSVEDRLGRNEQFF.

This clonotype showed up many times. CDR3 in DNA: TGTGCCATCAGCCCTAGCGGGGGGTACGAGCAGTACTTC. This sequence encodes CAISPSGGYEQYF. V usage is TRBV10-3 and J usage is TRBJ2-7; 11 nucleotides match TRBD2. The junction had 2 bases not matched to a gene; V was cut back by 6 bases and J by 4 bases. This CDR3 is built from 13 residues. The germline V gene encodes CDR1 ENHRY and CDR2 SYGVKD.

A few counts support this clonotype. The genes are TRBV12-3 or TRBV12-4 and TRBJ1-3; D ambiguous. The ends were cut back, 6 bases at V and 2 bases at J, with 11 bases in the middle. The CDR3 runs 14 residues. CDR3 sequence (DNA): TGTGCCAGCAGACCCTGGGGAACTGGAAACACCATATATTTT. Encoded protein: CASRPWGTGNTIYF.

The chain links TRBV29-1 to TRBJ1-4; no clear D. The CDR3 length is 14 residues. The V gene's germline CDR1 is SQVTM and CDR2 ANQGSEA. V was shortened by 2 bases and J by 5 bases, with 12 bases between the two germline ends. The CDR3 loop reads CSVEKWQNNEKLFF. The CDR3 nucleotides read TGCAGCGTTGAAAAGTGGCAGAACAATGAAAAACTGTTTTTT. The entire variable domain, with the rest obtained from reference TRBV29-1 and TRBJ1-4, is as follows: SAVISQKPSRDICQRGTSLTIQCQVDSQVTMMFWYRQQPGQSLTLIATANQGSEATYESGFVIDKFPISRPNLTFSTLTVSNMSPEDSSIYLCSVEKWQNNEKLFFGSGTQLSVL.

This clonotype was seen at least ten times. This rearrangement joins TRBV18 to TRBJ2-6; D is unclear. Germline CDR1 and CDR2: KGHSH and LQKENI. The CDR3 contains 13 residues. V lost 6 bases and J lost 0, with 3 bases in between. CDR3 bases: TGTGCCAGCTCCCGCTCTGGGGCCAACGTCCTGACTTTC. Encoded protein: CASSRSGANVLTF. Variable domain in full (rest from reference TRBV18 and TRBJ2-6): NAGVMQNPRHLVRRRGQEARLRCSPMKGHSHVYWYRQLPEEGLKFMVYLQKENIIDESGMPKERFSAEFPKEGPSILRIQQVVRGDSAAYFCASSRSGANVLTFGAGSRLTVL.

This clonotype was observed many times. CDR3 residues: CSARGGNDSPLHF. The CDR3, as DNA: TGCAGTGCTAGAGGGGGGAACGATTCACCCCTCCACTTT. The chain recombines TRBV20-1 with TRBJ1-6; TRBD1 is a possible D gene (5 bases). Per germline, CDR1 DFQATT and CDR2 SNEGSKA (reference sequence). The CDR3 totals 13 residues. The ends were cut back, 1 base at V and 8 bases at J, with 9 bases in the middle.

This clonotype was picked up a small number of times. This chain connects TRBV29-1 to TRBJ2-2; D uncertain. The V gene's germline CDR1 is SQVTM and CDR2 ANQGSEA. Trimming left V 5 bases short and J 1 base short, with 8 bases between. There are 13 residues in the CDR3. The CDR3 loop is CSVLRRNTGELFF. As DNA, the CDR3 is TGCAGCGTTTTGAGACGGAACACCGGGGAGCTGTTTTTT.